This is a list of T cell receptor beta chains from one sample in a study of brain T cells in children with intractable seizures. The repertoire was sequenced with immunoSEQ multiplex PCR; TCRdb's copy has only in-frame clones and lacks some. This sample yields a few hundred thousand clones, of which approximately 93% are seen a single time; 5.5% to 6% belongs to the top ten. The sample in question was peripheral blood, obtained approximately 5 months after surgery. The receptors come from a boy in the first two years of life with tuberous sclerosis and intractable seizures. Both conserved end residues are part of each CDR3. The D gene is left open where the match is weak. Some rows mark clone size as missing; the rest say once, few, many or name a class of expanded clone.

TRBJ1-5,TRBV7-8,NA,NA,CASSGRRGRNQPQHF,TGTGCCAGCAGCGGGAGGAGGGGTCGCAATCAGCCCCAGCATTTT
TRBJ2-5,TRBV6-6,NA,NA,CASSYSVATGETQYF,TGTGCCAGCAGTTACTCGGTAGCTACTGGGGAGACCCAGTACTTC
TRBJ1-2,TRBV9,NA,NA,CASSSPGLGKGYTF,TGTGCCAGCAGCTCGCCGGGACTAGGCAAAGGCTACACCTTC
TRBJ2-3,TRBV10-3,TRBD2,NA,CAISGLAGVTDTQYF,TGTGCCATCAGTGGACTAGCGGGAGTCACAGATACGCAGTATTTT
TRBJ2-1,TRBV10-3,TRBD1,NA,CAISEQGADEQFF,TGTGCCATCAGTGAGCAGGGGGCTGATGAGCAGTTCTTC
TRBJ1-1,TRBV30,NA,NA,CAWSLGGTEAFF,TGTGCCTGGTCATTAGGGGGAACTGAAGCTTTCTTT
TRBJ2-7,TRBV7-6,NA,NA,CASSPTRLVRYEQYF,TGTGCCAGCAGCCCGACCCGACTAGTTCGTTACGAGCAGTACTTC
TRBJ2-7,TRBV6-1,NA,NA,CASSESGEQYF,TGTGCCAGCAGTGAATCGGGCGAGCAGTACTTC
TRBJ2-3,TRBV10-3,TRBD2,once,CAISEGTSLQYF,TGTGCCATCAGTGAGGGGACTAGTTTGCAGTATTTT
TRBJ1-3,TRBV5-1,TRBD1,once,CASSIGTGDTIYF,TGCGCCAGCAGCATAGGGACAGGGGACACCATATATTTT
TRBJ2-7,TRBV11-2,NA,NA,CASSFGSAYEQYF,TGTGCCAGCAGCTTCGGCAGTGCCTACGAGCAGTACTTC
TRBJ1-1,TRBV6-5,NA,NA,CASGWTEAFF,TGTGCCAGCGGGTGGACTGAAGCTTTCTTT
TRBJ1-1,TRBV9,TRBD1,NA,CASSGRQGHTEAFF,TGTGCCAGCAGCGGTCGACAGGGGCACACTGAAGCTTTCTTT
TRBJ2-7,TRBV7-2,TRBD2,NA,CASSLPLAGPPPYEQYF,TGTGCCAGCAGCTTACCACTAGCGGGGCCACCACCCTACGAGCAGTACTTC
TRBJ2-3,TRBV7-6,TRBD2,NA,CASSSLARGGPDTQYF,TGTGCCAGCAGTTCCCTTGCTCGGGGGGGCCCAGATACGCAGTATTTT
TRBJ1-5,TRBV27,TRBD1,NA,CASSFTGTGNQPQHF,TGTGCCAGCAGTTTTACCGGGACAGGGAATCAGCCCCAGCATTTT
TRBJ2-7,TRBV19,NA,NA,CASASIEASYEQYF,TGTGCCAGTGCCTCTATCGAGGCCTCCTACGAGCAGTACTTC
TRBJ1-2,TRBV19,NA,NA,CASSIPGVSYGYTF,TGTGCCAGTAGTATTCCAGGAGTAAGCTATGGCTACACCTTC
TRBJ2-1,TRBV5-4,TRBD2,NA,CASSLGTSGNNEQFF,TGTGCCAGCAGCTTGGGGACTAGCGGGAACAATGAGCAGTTCTTC
TRBJ1-6,TRBV4-2,TRBD1,NA,CASSQDGGGGGASVSPLHF,TGTGCCAGCAGCCAAGATGGGGGGGGAGGGGGCGCATCGGTTTCACCCCTCCACTTT
TRBJ2-1,TRBV9,NA,NA,CASSGASGGSSYNEQFF,TGTGCCAGCAGCGGGGCCTCCGGGGGTAGCTCCTACAATGAGCAGTTCTTC
TRBJ1-2,TRBV19,NA,few,CASSDRTGNYGYTF,TGTGCCAGTAGCGATAGGACGGGTAACTATGGCTACACCTTC
TRBJ2-2,TRBV4-1,TRBD2,NA,CASSQPIAGGYTGELFF,TGCGCCAGCAGCCAACCGATAGCGGGGGGGTACACCGGGGAGCTGTTTTTT
TRBJ2-5,TRBV9,TRBD2,NA,CASSVGGGAPETQYF,TGTGCCAGCAGCGTCGGCGGGGGGGCCCCGGAGACCCAGTACTTC
TRBJ1-1,TRBV5-6,NA,NA,CASSLGRAEAFF,TGTGCCAGCAGCTTGGGTAGGGCTGAAGCTTTCTTT
TRBJ2-1,TRBV9,TRBD1,NA,CASSFKTGDAEQFF,TGTGCCAGCAGCTTCAAGACAGGGGATGCTGAGCAGTTCTTC
TRBJ1-5,TRBV18,NA,many,CASSPGDGELSNQPQHF,TGTGCCAGCTCACCAGGGGATGGTGAACTAAGCAATCAGCCCCAGCATTTT
TRBJ1-2,TRBV5-1,NA,NA,CASSLTGTVIYGYTF,TGCGCCAGCAGCTTGACCGGGACGGTAATATATGGCTACACCTTC
TRBJ2-2,TRBV3-1/TRBV3-2,TRBD1,NA,CASSQPDRGGELFF,TGTGCCAGCAGCCAACCGGACAGGGGCGGGGAGCTGTTTTTT
TRBJ1-2,TRBV9,NA,NA,CASSVAEGFGYGYTF,TGTGCCAGCAGCGTCGCGGAGGGCTTCGGGTATGGCTACACCTTC
TRBJ1-1,TRBV27,NA,NA,CASSLSPGRTEAFF,TGTGCCAGCAGTTTATCACCAGGGCGGACTGAAGCTTTCTTT
TRBJ2-7,TRBV11-2,NA,NA,CASSFPPQGRLEQYF,TGTGCCAGCAGCTTTCCACCCCAGGGGAGGCTCGAGCAGTACTTC
TRBJ1-1,TRBV5-1,NA,NA,CASSPGSGGADTEAFF,TGCGCCAGCAGCCCCGGGTCGGGGGGTGCGGACACTGAAGCTTTCTTT
TRBJ1-2,TRBV5-1,TRBD1,NA,CASTYLQGDGYTF,TGCGCCAGCACCTACCTGCAGGGGGATGGCTACACCTTC